The source of this T cell receptor beta chain is a study of T cell responses to AZD1222 COVID-19 vaccine. Study results and limitations: The number of AZD1222 recipients seropositive at baseline was only five or six.

CDR3 length equals 12 residues. The germline CDR1 and CDR2 sequences are MNHEY and SVGAGI. V lost 6 bases and J lost 9, with 12 bases in between. The assay was immunoSEQ multiplex PCR, and TCRdb's table has in-frame clones only and misses some. The data show under 200,000 clones, 94% seen once. With respect to this clone: The antigen is unknown.

The chain recombines TRBV6-5 with TRBJ1-5; possible D gene TRBD1, 6 bases. This sequence was found in an adult in good health. The sample here was peripheral blood, taken on day 0 of AZD1222 vaccination. The CDR3 DNA is TGTGCCAGCAGCCGACAGGATGGGCCCCAGCATTTT. It encodes CASSRQDGPQHF.